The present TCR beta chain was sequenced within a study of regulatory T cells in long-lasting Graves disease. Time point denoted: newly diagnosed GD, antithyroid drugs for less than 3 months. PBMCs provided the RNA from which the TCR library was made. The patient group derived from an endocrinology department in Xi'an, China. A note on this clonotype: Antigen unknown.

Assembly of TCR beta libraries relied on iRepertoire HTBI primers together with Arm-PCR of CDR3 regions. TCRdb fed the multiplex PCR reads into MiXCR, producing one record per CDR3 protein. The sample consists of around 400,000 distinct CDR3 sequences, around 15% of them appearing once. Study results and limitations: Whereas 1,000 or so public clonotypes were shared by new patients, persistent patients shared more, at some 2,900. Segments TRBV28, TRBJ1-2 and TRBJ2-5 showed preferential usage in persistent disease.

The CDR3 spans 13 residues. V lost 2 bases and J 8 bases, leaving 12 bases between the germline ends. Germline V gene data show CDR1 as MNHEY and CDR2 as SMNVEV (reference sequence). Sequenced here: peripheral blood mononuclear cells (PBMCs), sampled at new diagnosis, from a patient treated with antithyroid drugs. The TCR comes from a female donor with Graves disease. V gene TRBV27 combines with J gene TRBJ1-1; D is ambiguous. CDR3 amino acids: CASSLGIRSEAFF. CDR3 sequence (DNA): TGTGCCAGCAGTTTAGGGATACGATCCGAAGCTTTCTTT.